The clone carrying this T cell receptor (beta chain) was detected a few times. Its antigen remains unknown. This entry comes from a study of T cells after yellow fever vaccination. Overall study: For low cell numbers, libraries were made with SMART-Seq v4 Ultra Low Input. Study observations and caveats: A minor fraction of clonotypes spanned both CD4 and CD8 compartments. Most clones from primary vaccination were detected again post-booster (about 95% CD4, around 90% CD8).

It was through 5'RACE template switching that TCR cDNA was made, with a universal primer site and UMIs added. TCRdb used MiXCR to reprocess the 5' RACE reads, holding one entry per CDR3 protein. Among more than 300,000 distinct CDR3 sequences, 9.5% to 12% were seen once, and the ten largest hold 3% to 3.5%. Germline V lookup: CDR1 SGHDT, CDR2 YYEEEE. The CDR3 consists of 15 residues. V lost 2 bases, J lost 3 bases, and 3 bases stayed unmatched. This TCR was sampled from a man between 18 and 35 years old who received the YFV17D yellow fever vaccine. The starting material was CD4+ T cells sorted from PBMCs, obtained 45 days after the yellow fever booster vaccination. The chain combines TRBV5-6 with TRBJ2-2; TRBD1 aligns across 8 bases. The DNA for the CDR3 is TGTGCCAGCAGCTTCCTGGACAGGGACACCGGGGAGCTGTTTTTT. Translation: CASSFLDRDTGELFF.